What follows are 22 T cell receptor beta chains derived from one specimen sequenced in a study of cytomegalovirus exposure and HLA in healthy donors. Primers included in the PCR were 60 Vbeta and 13 Jbeta primers. This table comes from immunoSEQ multiplex PCR, and its TCRdb copy is limited to in-frame clones, with some not included. The sample lists approximately 140,000 clones, roughly 80% occurring once. Sequencing used PBMCs. These receptors were taken from a woman aged 55-75 years in good health and CMV-seronegative.

CDR3 amino acids: CASSQEGGRRSGNTIYF. For the CDR3, the DNA is TGCGCCAGCAGCCAAGAAGGGGGCCGCCGGTCTGGAAACACCATATATTTT. The chain couples TRBV4-1 to TRBJ1-3; 7 nucleotides agree with TRBD1. CDR1 MGHRA and CDR2 YSYEKL come from the germline V gene. CDR3 length: 17 amino acids. With V trimmed by 0 bases and J by 1 base, 6 bases remained unmatched.

This chain's CDR3 is CASSRPGLADNEQFF. In DNA form, the CDR3 reads TGTGCCAGTAGTAGGCCGGGACTAGCGGACAATGAGCAGTTCTTC. The rearrangement joins TRBV19 to TRBJ2-1, with 11 bases aligning to TRBD2. V lost 4 bases and J lost 5; bases outside the gene matches: 4. Per germline, CDR1 LNHDA and CDR2 SQIVND (reference sequence). The CDR3 extends over 15 amino acids.

The rearrangement joins TRBV28 to TRBJ1-5; 9 bases match TRBD1. Losses at the gene ends were 3 bases for V and 7 bases for J; bases not matched to a gene: 7. The germline gives CDR1 MDHEN, CDR2 SYDVKM. This CDR3 region has 15 residues. CDR3 sequence reads: CASSLDRGNSQPQHF. The CDR3 DNA follows: TGTGCCAGCAGTTTGGACAGGGGAAACAGCCAGCCCCAGCATTTT.

This clone is a singleton in its sample. This rearrangement joins TRBV11-2 to TRBJ2-7; 7 bases fit TRBD1. The CDR3 length is 14 residues. Trimming at V came to 4 bases and at J to 6 bases, leaving 9 bases not matched to a gene. The germline V gene encodes CDR1 SGHAT and CDR2 FQNNGV. The CDR3 sequence is CASSYITGVVEQYF. CDR3 in DNA: TGTGCCAGCAGCTATATTACAGGGGTTGTCGAGCAGTACTTC.

Only a few counts were recorded for this clone. This chain connects TRBV9 to TRBJ1-6; no clear D gene. V lost 0 bases and J lost 3, with 7 bases in between. The CDR3 covers 15 residues. Germline lookup yields CDR1 SGDLS and CDR2 YYNGEE. CDR3 sequence reads: CASSVEPSYNSPLHF. CDR3 in DNA: TGTGCCAGCAGCGTAGAGCCGAGCTATAATTCACCCCTCCACTTT. The full variable domain, rest sourced from reference TRBV9 and TRBJ1-6, is DSGVTQTPKHLITATGQRVTLRCSPRSGDLSVYWYQQSLDQGLQFLIQYYNGEERAKGNILERFSAQQFPDLHSELNLSSLELGDSALYFCASSVEPSYNSPLHFGNGTRLTVT.

This clone came up once. The chain carries TRBV27 and TRBJ2-7; D not resolved. V lost 4 bases, J lost 7 bases, and 14 bases lay in between. Germline CDR1 is MNHEY and CDR2 is SMNVEV (reference sequence). This CDR3 has 13 residues. The CDR3 nucleotides are TGTGCCAGCAGTTGGGCAGGCCCTCGGGAGCAGTACTTC. Translated, it gives CASSWAGPREQYF.

The rearrangement joins TRBV5-1 to TRBJ2-3; 7 nucleotides match TRBD1. The CDR3 length is 14 residues. With 0 bases clipped from V and 5 bases from J, the junction kept 3 bases outside the gene matches. From germline, CDR1 is SGHRS and CDR2 YFSETQ. The CDR3: CASSLGQGLDTQYF. CDR3 sequence (DNA): TGCGCCAGCAGCTTGGGACAGGGATTAGATACGCAGTATTTT.

The chain links TRBV21-1 to TRBJ2-5; the table assigns TRBD1, which was not confirmed against the DNA. TRBV21-1 is annotated as a pseudogene. The CDR3 covers 16 residues. The CDR3 DNA sequence: TGTGCCAGCTGCCAAAAGAACCGGGCGTTAGGGGTGACCCAGTACTTC. This sequence encodes CASCQKNRALGVTQYF.

V is TRBV5-4 and J is TRBJ1-3; D perhaps matches TRBD1 (6 bases). This CDR3 contains 15 residues. V lost 0 bases and J lost 3, with 10 bases in between. Germline CDR1 reads SGHNT; CDR2 reads YYREEE (reference sequence). CDR3 nucleotide sequence: TGTGCCAGCAGCTTGGATTCAGGGGATGGAAACACCATATATTTT. Protein: CASSLDSGDGNTIYF.

The V call is TRBV6-5, the J call TRBJ2-5, with D perhaps matching TRBD2 (6 bases). The germline V gene has CDR1 MNHEY and CDR2 SVGAGI. Between the trimmed V and J ends, which lost 0 bases and 5 bases, there was a span of 13 bases. The CDR3 totals 15 residues. CDR3 in amino acids: CASSYSGGRKETQYF. For the CDR3, the DNA is TGTGCCAGCAGTTACTCCGGGGGTAGGAAGGAGACCCAGTACTTC.

This clone was found a few times. This chain joins TRBV5-8 and TRBJ2-7; tentatively, D is TRBD1 (6 bases). V gave up 4 bases and J gave up 4 bases, with 12 bases separating them. The CDR3 is 13 residues long. Germline loops: CDR1 SGHTS, CDR2 YDEGEE. CDR3 sequence reads: CASSPMDRYEQYF. Written as DNA, the CDR3 is TGTGCCAGCAGCCCCATGGACAGATACGAGCAGTACTTC.

The V gene is TRBV18, the J gene TRBJ2-7, with 10 bases that match TRBD2. Trimming cost V 2 bases and J 0 bases; bases outside gene matches: 4. The CDR3 has 16 amino acids. The germline V gene encodes CDR1 KGHSH and CDR2 LQKENI. CDR3 amino acids: CASSPLLAGSSYEQYF. CDR3 coding DNA: TGTGCCAGCTCACCATTACTAGCGGGAAGCTCCTACGAGCAGTACTTC.

The chain recombines TRBV5-8 with TRBJ2-5, with a possible D match to TRBD2 (6 bases). Trimming cost V 3 bases and J 11 bases, with 8 bases left between them. The CDR3 covers 10 residues. The germline V gene has CDR1 SGHTS and CDR2 YDEGEE. CDR3 sequence (DNA): TGTGCCAGCAGCTGGGGGGAGCAGTACTTC. Translating it yields CASSWGEQYF.

This chain uses TRBV7-8 with TRBJ1-3; TRBD1 agrees at 10 bases. J gave up 0 bases and V 1 base, and 6 bases lay outside the gene matches. The CDR3 has 18 residues. Looked up from germline, CDR1 is SGHVS and CDR2 is FQNEAQ. Here the CDR3 reads CASSLEGQGYFSGNTIYF. The DNA for the CDR3 is TGTGCCAGCAGCTTAGAGGGACAGGGGTACTTCTCTGGAAACACCATATATTTT.

V and J are TRBV27 and TRBJ1-2; a weak D match, TRBD1 (5 bases). Per germline, CDR1 MNHEY and CDR2 SMNVEV (reference sequence). This CDR3 is 17 amino acids long. V was shortened by 6 bases and J by 0 bases, with 20 bases between the two germline ends. CDR3 loop: CASRREGGALANYGYTF. For the CDR3, the DNA is TGTGCCAGCAGGCGAGAGGGAGGGGCCCTAGCTAACTATGGCTACACCTTC.

The rearrangement joins TRBV28 to TRBJ2-7, with 8 bases identical to TRBD2. CDR1 is MDHEN and CDR2 is SYDVKM in the germline V gene. The CDR3 contains 15 residues. V was clipped by 2 bases and J by 6 bases; unmatched bases: 9. This CDR3 is CASSLSFSGVIEQYF. CDR3 DNA: TGTGCCAGCAGTTTAAGTTTTAGCGGGGTGATCGAGCAGTACTTC.

Turning to this clone: One junction end disagrees with the germline gene, perhaps due to a read error. The chain combines TRBV7-7 with TRBJ2-5; 7 nucleotides agree with TRBD2. The length of the CDR3 is 15 residues. Per germline, CDR1 SSHAT and CDR2 FNYEAQ (reference sequence). CDR3 DNA: TGTGCTAGCAGCTCCGGGACTACGTACCAAGAGACCCAGTACTTC. Protein product: CASSSGTTYQETQYF.

V usage is TRBV15 and J usage is TRBJ1-1, with 9 bases aligning to TRBD1. The length of the CDR3 is 13 residues. V dropped 7 bases and J dropped 3; count of bases not matched to a gene: 3. Germline CDR1 reads LNHNV; CDR2 reads YYDKDF (reference sequence). This chain's CDR3 is CATTRTGDTEAFF. The CDR3 nucleotides read TGTGCCACCACCCGGACAGGGGACACTGAAGCTTTCTTT.

CDR3 residues: CSVRQGNTGELFF. The CDR3 DNA sequence: TGCAGCGTTCGCCAGGGGAACACCGGGGAGCTGTTTTTT. The chain employs TRBV29-1 and TRBJ2-2, with D perhaps matching TRBD1 (5 bases). The CDR3 contains 13 residues. The V gene's germline CDR1 is SQVTM and CDR2 ANQGSEA. The V gene lost 5 bases and the J gene lost 1 base, with 8 bases spanning the gap.

V gene TRBV14 combines with J gene TRBJ1-1; tentatively, D is TRBD1 (6 bases). The CDR3 length is 13 residues. The V and J ends lost 6 bases and 3 bases respectively, with 11 bases between them. CDR1 is SGHDN, CDR2 FVKESK, per germline. CDR3 amino acids: CASSPHRDTEAFF. CDR3 DNA: TGTGCCAGCAGTCCTCACAGGGACACTGAAGCTTTCTTT.

The CDR3 region has the DNA TGTGCCAGCAGCGTAACTCCGACAGGGGGCAGATCGGATGGCTACACCTTC. Translated: CASSVTPTGGRSDGYTF. This chain connects TRBV9 to TRBJ1-2; the match to TRBD1 covers 10 bases. The trim removed 1 base at V and 6 bases at J, leaving 12 bases unmatched. In germline, CDR1 is SGDLS, CDR2 YYNGEE. This CDR3 contains 17 residues. Complete variable domain (other parts from reference TRBV9 and TRBJ1-2): DSGVTQTPKHLITATGQRVTLRCSPRSGDLSVYWYQQSLDQGLQFLIQYYNGEERAKGNILERFSAQQFPDLHSELNLSSLELGDSALYFCASSVTPTGGRSDGYTFGSGTRLTVV.

This clone was observed once. The chain joins TRBV4-1 to TRBJ1-2, with 8 bases lining up with TRBD1. Germline trimming cut 4 bases from V and 11 bases from J; bases unmatched to any gene: 3. The length of the CDR3 is 11 residues. Germline values: CDR1 MGHRA, CDR2 YSYEKL. The CDR3 sequence is CASSRDRSYTF. The CDR3 DNA reads TGCGCCAGCAGCCGGGACAGGAGTTACACCTTC.